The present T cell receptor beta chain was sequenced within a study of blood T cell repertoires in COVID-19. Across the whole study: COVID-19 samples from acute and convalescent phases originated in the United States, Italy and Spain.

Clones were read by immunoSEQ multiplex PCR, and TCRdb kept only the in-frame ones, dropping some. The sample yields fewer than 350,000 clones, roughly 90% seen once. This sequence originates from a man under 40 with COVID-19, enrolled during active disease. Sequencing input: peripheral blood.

The CDR3 loop is CASSLMTGGLYGYTF. DNA of the CDR3: TGTGCCAGCAGTTTAATGACGGGGGGCCTCTATGGCTACACCTTC. This chain links TRBV28 with TRBJ1-2; tentative D call: TRBD1 (6 bases). CDR3 length: 15 residues. Per germline, CDR1 MDHEN and CDR2 SYDVKM. V was pared by 2 bases and J by 4 bases, with 14 bases between.